This paragraph reports one TCR beta chain. The target antigen is unknown. This record comes from a study of cytomegalovirus exposure and HLA in healthy donors. Overall study context: One earlier analysis, a look at around 180 million T cells, found fewer than 140 million unique TCR beta sequences. Broader study findings: Presence/absence analyses rested on an assumption that sequencing depth was roughly uniform across donors.

V was trimmed by 6 bases and J by 7 bases, leaving 16 bases between them. CDR3 length: 13 amino acids. The V gene's germline CDR1 is SGHTA and CDR2 FQGNSA. In the PCR, 60 Vbeta and 13 Jbeta primers were used. Generated by immunoSEQ multiplex PCR, the TCRdb table keeps only in-frame clones and is missing some. The record lists 170,000 or so clones, of which the ten most abundant hold approximately 2.3%. The sample taken for sequencing was PBMCs. The receptor's source is a man aged 30 to 39 in good health and CMV-seronegative. The rearrangement links TRBV7-2 to TRBJ2-7; maybe TRBD1 (6 bases). The CDR3 is CASREGGSGEQYF. In nucleotides, the CDR3 is TGTGCCAGCAGGGAAGGGGGATCGGGGGAGCAGTACTTC.